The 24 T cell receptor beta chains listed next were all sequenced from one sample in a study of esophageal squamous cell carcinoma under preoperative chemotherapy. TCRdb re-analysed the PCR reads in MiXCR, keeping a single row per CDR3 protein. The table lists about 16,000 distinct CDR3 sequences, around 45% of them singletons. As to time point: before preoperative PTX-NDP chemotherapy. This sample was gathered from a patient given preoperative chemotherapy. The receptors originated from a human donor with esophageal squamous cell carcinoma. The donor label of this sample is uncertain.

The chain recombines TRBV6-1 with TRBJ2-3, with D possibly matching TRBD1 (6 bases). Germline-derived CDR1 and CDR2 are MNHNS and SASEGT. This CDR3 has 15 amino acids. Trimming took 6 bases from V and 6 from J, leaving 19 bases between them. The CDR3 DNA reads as TGTGCCAGCAGGCGCATTCAGGGGTCCTCCGATACGCAGTATTTT. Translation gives CASRRIQGSSDTQYF.

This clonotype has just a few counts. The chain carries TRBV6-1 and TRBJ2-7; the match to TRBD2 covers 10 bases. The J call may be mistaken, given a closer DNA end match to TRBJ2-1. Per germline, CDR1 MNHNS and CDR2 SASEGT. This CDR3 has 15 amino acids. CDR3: CASKQAGGPGNEQFF. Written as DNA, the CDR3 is TGTGCCAGCAAACAAGCGGGGGGGCCAGGCAATGAGCAGTTCTTC.

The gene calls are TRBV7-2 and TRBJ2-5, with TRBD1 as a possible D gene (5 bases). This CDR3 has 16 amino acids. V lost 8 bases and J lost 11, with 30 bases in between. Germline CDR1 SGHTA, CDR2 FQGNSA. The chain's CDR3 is CASGLGPGQDKEIQYF. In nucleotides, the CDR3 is TGTGCCAGCGGGTTGGGGCCGGGCCAGGACAAAGAGATTCAGTACTTC.

The CDR3 loop is CASSITGITGGELFF. CDR3 in DNA: TGTGCCAGCAGCATCACAGGGATCACAGGCGGGGAGCTGTTTTTT. J is TRBJ2-2 and V is TRBV7-2; maybe TRBD1 (6 bases). Trimming left V 5 bases short and J 7 bases short, with 17 bases between. The germline V gene has CDR1 SGHTA and CDR2 FQGNSA. This CDR3 contains 15 residues. The full variable domain, rest sourced from reference TRBV7-2 and TRBJ2-2, is GAGVSQSPSNKVTEKGKDVELRCDPISGHTALYWYRQSLGQGLEFLIYFQGNSAPDKSGLPSDRFSAERTGGSVSTLTIQRTQQEDSAVYLCASSITGITGGELFFGEGSRLTVL.

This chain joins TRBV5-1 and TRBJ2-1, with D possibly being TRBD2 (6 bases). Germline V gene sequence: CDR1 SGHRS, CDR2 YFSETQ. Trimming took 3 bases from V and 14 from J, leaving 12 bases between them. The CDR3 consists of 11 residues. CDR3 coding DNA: TGCGCCAGCAGCTCACAGAGGGAGGAGTTCTTC. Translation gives CASSSQREEFF.

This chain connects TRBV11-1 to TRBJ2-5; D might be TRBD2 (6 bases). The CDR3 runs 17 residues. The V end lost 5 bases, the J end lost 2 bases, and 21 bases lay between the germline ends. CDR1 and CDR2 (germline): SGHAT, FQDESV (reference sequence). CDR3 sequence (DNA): TGTGCCAGCAGCCCGATTGGCAATTTCGGGGGACAAGAGACCCAGTACTTC. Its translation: CASSPIGNFGGQETQYF.

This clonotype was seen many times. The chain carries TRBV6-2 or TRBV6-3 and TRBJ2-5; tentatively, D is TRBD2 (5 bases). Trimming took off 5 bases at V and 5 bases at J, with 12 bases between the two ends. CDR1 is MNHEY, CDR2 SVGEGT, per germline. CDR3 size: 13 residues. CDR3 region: CASSAAWRETQYF. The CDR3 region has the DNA TGTGCCAGCAGTGCCGCGTGGAGGGAGACCCAGTACTTC.

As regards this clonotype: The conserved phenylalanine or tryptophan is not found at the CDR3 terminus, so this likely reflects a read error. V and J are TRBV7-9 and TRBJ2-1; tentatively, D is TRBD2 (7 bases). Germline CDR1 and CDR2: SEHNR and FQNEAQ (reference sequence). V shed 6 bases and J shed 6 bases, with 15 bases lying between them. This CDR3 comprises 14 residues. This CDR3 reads CASRPFRGGNEQFP. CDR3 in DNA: TGTGCCAGCAGACCATTTAGGGGGGGCAATGAGCAGTTCCCC.

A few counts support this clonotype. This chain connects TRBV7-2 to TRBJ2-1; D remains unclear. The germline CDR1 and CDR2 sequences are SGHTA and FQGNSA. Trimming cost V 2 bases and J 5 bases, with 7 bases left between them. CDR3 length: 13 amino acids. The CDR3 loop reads CASSLSRDNEQFF. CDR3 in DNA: TGTGCCAGCAGCTTATCAAGGGACAATGAGCAGTTCTTC.

CDR3 in DNA: TGTGCCAGCAGCCGCCTAGGGGGGGCAAACACAGAGGCGCAGTATTTT. Translating gives CASSRLGGANTEAQYF. The chain is built from TRBV7-8 and TRBJ2-3, with a tentative D call TRBD2 (7 bases). V shed 5 bases and J shed 10 bases, with 25 bases lying between them. The germline V gene has CDR1 SGHVS and CDR2 FQNEAQ. This CDR3 is 16 amino acids long.

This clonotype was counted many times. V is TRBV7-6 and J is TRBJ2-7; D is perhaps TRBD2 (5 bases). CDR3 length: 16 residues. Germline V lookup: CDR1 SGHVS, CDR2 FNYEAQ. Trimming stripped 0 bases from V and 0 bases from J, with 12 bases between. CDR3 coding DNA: TGTGCCAGCAGCTTAGCAGTGATCGGGAACTCCTACGAGCAGTACTTC. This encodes CASSLAVIGNSYEQYF.

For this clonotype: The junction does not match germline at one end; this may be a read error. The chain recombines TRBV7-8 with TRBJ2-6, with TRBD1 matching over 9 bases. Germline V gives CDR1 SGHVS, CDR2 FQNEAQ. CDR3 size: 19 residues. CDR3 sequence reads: CASSPHRTGVSPGANVLYF. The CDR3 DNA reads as TGTGCCAGCAGCCCCCACCGGACAGGGGTTTCTCCTGGGGCCAACGTCCTGTACTTC.

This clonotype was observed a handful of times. CDR3: CASSVGGTGTDTQYF. In DNA form, the CDR3 reads TGTGCCAGCAGCGTAGGGGGTACTGGCACAGATACGCAGTATTTT. The chain uses TRBV7-8 and TRBJ2-3; a possible D gene is TRBD1 (6 bases). The germline V and J ends were trimmed by 5 bases and 1 base, with 13 bases remaining between them. CDR1 and CDR2 from the germline V gene are SGHVS and FQNEAQ. CDR3 length: 15 residues.

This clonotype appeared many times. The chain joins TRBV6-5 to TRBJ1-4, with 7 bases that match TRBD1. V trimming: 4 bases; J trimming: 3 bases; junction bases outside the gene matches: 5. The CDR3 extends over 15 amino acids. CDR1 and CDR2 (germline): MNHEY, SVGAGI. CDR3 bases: TGTGCCAGCAGTTTCACGGGACAGCCTAATGAAAAACTGTTTTTT. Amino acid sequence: CASSFTGQPNEKLFF.

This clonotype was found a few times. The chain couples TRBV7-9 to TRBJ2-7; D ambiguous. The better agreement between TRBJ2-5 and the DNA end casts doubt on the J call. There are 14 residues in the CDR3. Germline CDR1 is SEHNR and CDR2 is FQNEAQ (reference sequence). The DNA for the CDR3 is TGTGCCAGCAGCTTATCGCCAGTCGGGGAGACCCAGTACTTC. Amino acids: CASSLSPVGETQYF.

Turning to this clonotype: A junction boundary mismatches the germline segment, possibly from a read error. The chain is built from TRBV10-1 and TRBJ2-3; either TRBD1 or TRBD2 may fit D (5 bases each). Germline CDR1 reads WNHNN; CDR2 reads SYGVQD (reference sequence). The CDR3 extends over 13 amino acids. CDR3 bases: TGCGCCACGGGTGGACATTCCGGGGATACGCAGTACTTT. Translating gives CATGGHSGDTQYF.

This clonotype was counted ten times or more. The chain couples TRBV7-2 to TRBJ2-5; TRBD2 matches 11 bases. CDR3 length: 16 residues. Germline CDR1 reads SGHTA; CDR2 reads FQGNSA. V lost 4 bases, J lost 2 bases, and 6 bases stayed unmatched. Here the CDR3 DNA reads TGTGCCAGCAGCTACCGGACTAGCGGGCCTCAAGAGACCCAGTACTTC. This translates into CASSYRTSGPQETQYF.

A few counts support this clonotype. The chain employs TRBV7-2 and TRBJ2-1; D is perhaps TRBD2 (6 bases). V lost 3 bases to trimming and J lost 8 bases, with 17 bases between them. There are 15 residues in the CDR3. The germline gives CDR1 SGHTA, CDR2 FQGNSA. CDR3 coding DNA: TGTGCCAGCAGCTTTCCCGGCTCGGGGGTGGATGAGCAGTTCTTC. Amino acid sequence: CASSFPGSGVDEQFF. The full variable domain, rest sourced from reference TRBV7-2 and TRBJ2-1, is GAGVSQSPSNKVTEKGKDVELRCDPISGHTALYWYRQSLGQGLEFLIYFQGNSAPDKSGLPSDRFSAERTGGSVSTLTIQRTQQEDSAVYLCASSFPGSGVDEQFFGPGTRLTVL.

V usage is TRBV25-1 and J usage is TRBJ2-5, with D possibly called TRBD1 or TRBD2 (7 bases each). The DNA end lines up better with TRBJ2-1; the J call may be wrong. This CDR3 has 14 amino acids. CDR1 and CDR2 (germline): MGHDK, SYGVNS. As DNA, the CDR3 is TGTGCCAGCAGCGTCAGGGGGGGCGAAACGACCCAGTTCTTC. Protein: CASSVRGGETTQFF.

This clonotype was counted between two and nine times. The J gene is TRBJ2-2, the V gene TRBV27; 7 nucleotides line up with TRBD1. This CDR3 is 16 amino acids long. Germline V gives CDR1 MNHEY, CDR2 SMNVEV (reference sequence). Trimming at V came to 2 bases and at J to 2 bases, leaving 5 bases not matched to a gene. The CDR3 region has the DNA TGTGCCAGCAGTTTAAAGGGGGCGCAAAACACCGGGGAGCTGTTTTTT. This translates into CASSLKGAQNTGELFF.

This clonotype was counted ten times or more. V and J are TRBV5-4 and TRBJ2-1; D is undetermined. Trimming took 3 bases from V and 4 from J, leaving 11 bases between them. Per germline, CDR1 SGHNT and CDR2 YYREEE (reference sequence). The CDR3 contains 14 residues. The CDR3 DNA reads TGTGCCAGCAGCTCCGACACTAATTACAATGAGCAGTTCTTC. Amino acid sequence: CASSSDTNYNEQFF.

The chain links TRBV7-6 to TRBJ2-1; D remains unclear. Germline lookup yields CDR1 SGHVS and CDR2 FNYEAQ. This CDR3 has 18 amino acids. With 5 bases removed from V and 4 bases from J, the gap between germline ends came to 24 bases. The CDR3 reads CASSGPRATLPLYNEQFF. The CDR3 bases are TGTGCCAGCAGCGGCCCCAGAGCGACCCTCCCCCTGTACAATGAGCAGTTCTTC.

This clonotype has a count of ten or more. CDR3 in DNA: TGTGCCAGCACCCTCGGGACTCAAAGGGGCACAGATACGCAGTATTTT. Amino acids: CASTLGTQRGTDTQYF. This chain links TRBV5-4 with TRBJ2-3; D is perhaps TRBD2 (6 bases). The germline gives CDR1 SGHNT, CDR2 YYREEE (reference sequence). The CDR3 has 16 amino acids. V lost 6 bases and J 1 base, leaving 18 bases between the germline ends.

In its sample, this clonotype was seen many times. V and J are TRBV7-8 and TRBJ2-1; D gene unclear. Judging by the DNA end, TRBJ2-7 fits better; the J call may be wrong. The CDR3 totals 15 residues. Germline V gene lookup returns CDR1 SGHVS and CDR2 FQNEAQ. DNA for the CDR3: TGTGCCAGCAGCTTAGGAGATGACCCCTACAATGAGCAGTACTTC. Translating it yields CASSLGDDPYNEQYF.